The 15 T cell receptor beta chains listed next were all sequenced from one sample in a study of blood T cell repertoires in COVID-19. TCRdb keeps only in-frame clones here, not all; method: immunoSEQ multiplex PCR. The table includes around 320,000 clones, 90% detected once. The sequenced material came from PBMCs or T cells enriched from blood (not recorded which). The receptors were gathered from a woman aged 30 to 39 who had been exposed to COVID-19.

The chain couples TRBV19 to TRBJ1-5, with D perhaps TRBD1 (6 bases). The CDR3 contains 14 residues. The V end was cut by 8 bases, the J end by 6 bases, with 17 bases between. In germline, CDR1 is LNHDA, CDR2 SQIVND (reference sequence). The CDR3 coding sequence is TGTGCCAGTTCCCACAGGGAAAGAGGTCAGCCCCAGCATTTT. This sequence encodes CASSHRERGQPQHF.

The chain combines TRBV25-1 with TRBJ2-5, with a possible D match to TRBD2 (6 bases). The germline V gene encodes CDR1 MGHDK and CDR2 SYGVNS. Trimming left V 6 bases short and J 0 bases short, with 20 bases between. The CDR3 sequence is 17 residues long. Here the CDR3 reads CASSSLGGDLYQETQYF. The DNA of the CDR3 is TGTGCCAGCAGCTCCCTCGGGGGAGACCTGTACCAAGAGACCCAGTACTTC.

J is TRBJ1-2 and V is TRBV7-9; D unresolved. Germline CDR1 and CDR2: SEHNR and FQNEAQ (reference sequence). This CDR3 has 12 amino acids. The V end lost 9 bases, the J end lost 0 bases, and 8 bases lay between the germline ends. The CDR3 DNA follows: TGTGCCAGTACTTTAGCTAACTATGGCTACACCTTC. Residues: CASTLANYGYTF. The complete variable domain, with remaining parts taken from reference TRBV7-9 and TRBJ1-2, reads DTGVSQNPRHKITKRGQNVTFRCDPISEHNRLYWYRQTLGQGPEFLTYFQNEAQLEKSRLLSDRFSAERPKGSFSTLEIQRTEQGDSAMYLCASTLANYGYTFGSGTRLTVV.

CDR3 residues: CASSPGTATNYGYTF. As DNA, the CDR3 is TGTGCCAGCAGCCCCGGGACAGCCACTAACTATGGCTACACCTTC. The chain couples TRBV7-2 to TRBJ1-2; 7 positions agree with TRBD1. The CDR3 has 15 amino acids. The germline CDR1 and CDR2 sequences are SGHTA and FQGNSA. The ends lost 5 bases at V and 0 bases at J; junction bases unmatched: 6.

CDR3 in DNA: TGTGCCAGCAGCGGACACCTCTCTGGAAACACCATATATTTT. It translates to CASSGHLSGNTIYF. This chain links TRBV5-5 with TRBJ1-3, with D possibly TRBD1 on 5 matching bases. V gave up 4 bases and J gave up 0 bases, with 8 bases separating them. Germline CDR1 is SGHKS and CDR2 is YYEKEE (reference sequence). CDR3 length: 14 amino acids.

This chain links TRBV7-9 with TRBJ2-7; TRBD2 matches 8 bases. CDR1 is SEHNR, CDR2 FQNEAQ, per germline (reference sequence). This CDR3 contains 18 residues. V was clipped by 6 bases and J by 2 bases; unmatched bases: 18. This CDR3 is CASSPRWVAGGITYEQYF. Here the CDR3 DNA reads TGTGCCAGCAGTCCGCGGTGGGTCGCGGGGGGAATTACCTACGAGCAGTACTTC.

This rearrangement joins TRBV7-9 to TRBJ1-4, with D perhaps matching TRBD1 (5 bases). Germline V gene lookup returns CDR1 SEHNR and CDR2 FQNEAQ (reference sequence). The CDR3 loop spans 15 amino acids. V was cut by 5 bases and J by 0 bases, with 10 bases left in between. The DNA for the CDR3 is TGTGCCAGCAGCCGTACAGGCGCAACTAATGAAAAACTGTTTTTT. It is translated as CASSRTGATNEKLFF.

This chain joins TRBV5-1 and TRBJ2-7; no clear D gene. With 0 bases removed from V and 2 bases from J, the gap between germline ends came to 3 bases. CDR1 is SGHRS, CDR2 YFSETQ, per germline. The CDR3 sequence is 12 residues long. The CDR3, as DNA: TGCGCCAGCAGCTTGGACACCTACGAGCAGTACTTC. This translates into CASSLDTYEQYF.

The chain carries TRBV5-1 and TRBJ2-3, with TRBD1 matching 7 bases. The CDR3 is 15 amino acids. Germline V gene sequence: CDR1 SGHRS, CDR2 YFSETQ. The V and J ends lost 0 bases and 11 bases, in that order; junction bases with no gene match: 12. The CDR3 bases are TGCGCCAGCAGCTTGGAGGGGGCCGCTGAGAGGAGGCAGTATTTT. Translated, it gives CASSLEGAAERRQYF.

The chain combines TRBV4-3 with TRBJ1-1; D might be TRBD1 (5 bases). From germline, CDR1 is LGHNA and CDR2 YSLEER. This CDR3 is built from 17 residues. Trimming took 0 bases from V and 2 from J, leaving 16 bases between them. The CDR3 bases are TGCGCCAGCAGCCAAGATACTTACCCGGGGGTAAACACTGAAGCTTTCTTT. It codes for CASSQDTYPGVNTEAFF.

The chain couples TRBV28 to TRBJ2-7; tentative D call: TRBD2 (7 bases). The CDR3 runs to 11 residues. The V gene's germline CDR1 is MDHEN and CDR2 SYDVKM. V was cut by 10 bases and J by 2 bases, with 9 bases left in between. Here the CDR3 DNA reads TGTGCCACCGGGGGGCCCTACGAGCAGTACTTC. Protein product: CATGGPYEQYF.

The rearrangement links TRBV6-5 to TRBJ2-1, with D possibly being TRBD2 (7 bases). Trimming stripped 7 bases from V and 0 bases from J, with 13 bases between. The CDR3 has 15 residues. In germline, CDR1 is MNHEY, CDR2 SVGAGI. The DNA of the CDR3 is TGTGCCAGCACCGGCGGGGGCCACTCCTACAATGAGCAGTTCTTC. Protein sequence: CASTGGGHSYNEQFF.

V is TRBV19 and J is TRBJ2-7, with a weak D call TRBD2 (5 bases). The CDR3 has 12 amino acids. Looked up from germline, CDR1 is LNHDA and CDR2 is SQIVND (reference sequence). The V and J ends lost 5 bases and 8 bases respectively, with 13 bases between them. DNA for the CDR3: TGTGCCAGTAGTGTCCAGCGGTCCCAGCAGTACTTC. Its translation is CASSVQRSQQYF.

J is TRBJ1-1 and V is TRBV5-1; TRBD1 is a possible D gene (6 bases). CDR3 length: 14 residues. Germline V lookup: CDR1 SGHRS, CDR2 YFSETQ. The V gene lost 7 bases and the J gene lost 1 base, with 14 bases spanning the gap. CDR3 DNA sequence: TGCGCCAGCCTAGGGGGGGCCGGGAACACTGAAGCTTTCTTT. Protein sequence: CASLGGAGNTEAFF.

The rearrangement uses TRBV4-1 and TRBJ2-3, with 7 bases aligning to TRBD2. V lost 4 bases, J lost 7 bases, and 8 bases stayed unmatched. CDR1 MGHRA and CDR2 YSYEKL come from the germline V gene. CDR3 length: 14 amino acids. In DNA form, the CDR3 reads TGCGCCAGCAGCCGGGGACTATTACAGAATACGCAGTATTTT. It translates to CASSRGLLQNTQYF.